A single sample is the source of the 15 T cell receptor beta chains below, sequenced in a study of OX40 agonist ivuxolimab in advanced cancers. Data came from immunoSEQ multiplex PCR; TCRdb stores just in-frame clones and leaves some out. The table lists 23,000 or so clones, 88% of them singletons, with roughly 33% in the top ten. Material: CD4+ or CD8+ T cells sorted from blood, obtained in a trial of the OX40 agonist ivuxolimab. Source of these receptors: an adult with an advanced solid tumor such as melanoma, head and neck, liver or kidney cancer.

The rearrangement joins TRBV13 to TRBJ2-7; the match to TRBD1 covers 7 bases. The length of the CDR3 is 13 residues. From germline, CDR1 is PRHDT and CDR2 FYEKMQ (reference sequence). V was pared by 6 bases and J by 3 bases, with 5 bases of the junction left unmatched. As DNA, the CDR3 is TGTGCCAGCAGGTACAGGGGTAACTACGAGCAGTACTTC. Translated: CASRYRGNYEQYF. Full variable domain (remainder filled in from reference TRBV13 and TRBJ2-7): AAGVIQSPRHLIKEKRETATLKCYPIPRHDTVYWYQQGPGQDPQFLISFYEKMQSDKGSIPDRFSAQQFSDYHSELNMSSLELGDSALYFCASRYRGNYEQYFGPGTRLTVT.

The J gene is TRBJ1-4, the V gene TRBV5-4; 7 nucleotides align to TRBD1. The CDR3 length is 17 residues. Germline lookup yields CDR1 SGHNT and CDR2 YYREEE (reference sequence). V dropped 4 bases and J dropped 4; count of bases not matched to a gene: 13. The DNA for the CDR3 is TGTGCCAGCAGCCCGAACACCGGGACAGCTCTTAATGAAAAACTGTTTTTT. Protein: CASSPNTGTALNEKLFF.

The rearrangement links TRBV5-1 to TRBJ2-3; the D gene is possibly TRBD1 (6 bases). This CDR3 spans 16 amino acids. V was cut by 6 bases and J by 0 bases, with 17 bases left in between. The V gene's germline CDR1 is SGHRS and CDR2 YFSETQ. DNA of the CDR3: TGCGCCAGCACCGTTGGACAGATCTCTAGCACAGATACGCAGTATTTT. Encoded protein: CASTVGQISSTDTQYF. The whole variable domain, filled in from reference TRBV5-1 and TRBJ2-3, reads KAGVTQTPRYLIKTRGQQVTLSCSPISGHRSVSWYQQTPGQGLQFLFEYFSETQRNKGNFPGRFSGRQFSNSRSEMNVSTLELGDSALYLCASTVGQISSTDTQYFGPGTRLTVL.

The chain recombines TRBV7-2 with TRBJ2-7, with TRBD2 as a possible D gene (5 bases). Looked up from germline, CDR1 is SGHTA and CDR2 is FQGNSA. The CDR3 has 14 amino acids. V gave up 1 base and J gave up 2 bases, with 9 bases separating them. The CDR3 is CASSLEVGAYEQYF. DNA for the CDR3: TGTGCCAGCAGCTTAGAGGTCGGGGCCTACGAGCAGTACTTC. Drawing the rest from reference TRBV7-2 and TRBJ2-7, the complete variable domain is GAGVSQSPSNKVTEKGKDVELRCDPISGHTALYWYRQSLGQGLEFLIYFQGNSAPDKSGLPSDRFSAERTGGSVSTLTIQRTQQEDSAVYLCASSLEVGAYEQYFGPGTRLTVT.

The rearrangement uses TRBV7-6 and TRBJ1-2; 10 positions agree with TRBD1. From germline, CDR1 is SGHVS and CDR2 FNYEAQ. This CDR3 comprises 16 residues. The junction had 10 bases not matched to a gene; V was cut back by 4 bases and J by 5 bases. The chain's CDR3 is CASSSWGQGTFYGYTF. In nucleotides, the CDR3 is TGTGCCAGCAGCTCCTGGGGACAGGGGACTTTTTATGGCTACACCTTC.

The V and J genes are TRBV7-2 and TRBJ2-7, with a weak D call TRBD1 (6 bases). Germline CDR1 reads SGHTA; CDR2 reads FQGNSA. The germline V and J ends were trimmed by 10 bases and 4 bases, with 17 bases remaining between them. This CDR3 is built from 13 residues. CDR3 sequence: CATGNRVGYEQYF. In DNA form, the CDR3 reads TGTGCCACTGGGAACAGGGTGGGGTACGAGCAGTACTTC.

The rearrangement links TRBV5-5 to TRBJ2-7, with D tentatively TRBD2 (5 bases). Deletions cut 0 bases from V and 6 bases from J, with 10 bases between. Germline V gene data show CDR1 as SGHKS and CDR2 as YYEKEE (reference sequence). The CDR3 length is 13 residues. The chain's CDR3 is CASSLVGESEQYF. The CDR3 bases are TGTGCCAGCAGCTTGGTGGGAGAATCCGAGCAGTACTTC.

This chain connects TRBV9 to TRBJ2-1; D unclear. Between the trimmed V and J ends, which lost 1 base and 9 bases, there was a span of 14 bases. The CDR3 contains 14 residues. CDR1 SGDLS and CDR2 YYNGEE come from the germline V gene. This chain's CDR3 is CASSVSGPWGEQFF. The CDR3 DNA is TGTGCCAGCAGCGTATCGGGCCCTTGGGGTGAGCAGTTCTTC.

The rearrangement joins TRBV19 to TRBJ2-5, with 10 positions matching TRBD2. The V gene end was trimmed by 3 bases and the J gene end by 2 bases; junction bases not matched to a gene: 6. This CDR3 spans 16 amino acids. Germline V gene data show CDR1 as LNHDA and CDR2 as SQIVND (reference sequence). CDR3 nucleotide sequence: TGTGCCAGTAGTATGTGGCTAGCGGGGGTACAAGAGACCCAGTACTTC. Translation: CASSMWLAGVQETQYF. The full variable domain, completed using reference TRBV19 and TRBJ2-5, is DGGITQSPKYLFRKEGQNVTLSCEQNLNHDAMYWYRQDPGQGLRLIYYSQIVNDFQKGDIAEGYSVSREKKESFPLTVTSAQKNPTAFYLCASSMWLAGVQETQYFGPGTRLLVL.

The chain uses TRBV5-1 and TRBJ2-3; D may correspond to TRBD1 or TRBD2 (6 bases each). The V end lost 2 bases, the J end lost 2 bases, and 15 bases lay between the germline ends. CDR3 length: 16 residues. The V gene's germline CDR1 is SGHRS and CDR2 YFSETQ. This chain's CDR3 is CASSFARGTFTDTQYF. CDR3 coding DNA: TGCGCCAGCAGCTTCGCCCGGGGGACATTCACAGATACGCAGTATTTT.

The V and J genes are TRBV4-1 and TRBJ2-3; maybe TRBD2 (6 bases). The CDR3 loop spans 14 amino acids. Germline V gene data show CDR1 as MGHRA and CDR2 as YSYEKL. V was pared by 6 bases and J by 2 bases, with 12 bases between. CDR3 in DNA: TGCGCCAGCAGGAGGGGACTCCTCACAGATACGCAGTATTTT. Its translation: CASRRGLLTDTQYF.

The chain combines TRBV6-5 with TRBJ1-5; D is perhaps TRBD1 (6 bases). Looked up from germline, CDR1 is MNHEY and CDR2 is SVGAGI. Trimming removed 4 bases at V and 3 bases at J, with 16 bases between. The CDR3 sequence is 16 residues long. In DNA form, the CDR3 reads TGTGCCAGCAGTTCACCGGACAGCGAAACCAATCAGCCCCAGCATTTT. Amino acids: CASSSPDSETNQPQHF.

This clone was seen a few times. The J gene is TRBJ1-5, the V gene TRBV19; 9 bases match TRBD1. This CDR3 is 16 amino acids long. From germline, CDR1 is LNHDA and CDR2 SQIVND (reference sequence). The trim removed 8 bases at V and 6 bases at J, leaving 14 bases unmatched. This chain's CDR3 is CASATGGASFTQPQHF. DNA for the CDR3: TGTGCCAGTGCTACAGGGGGCGCCTCCTTTACTCAGCCCCAGCATTTT. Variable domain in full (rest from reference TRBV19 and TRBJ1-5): DGGITQSPKYLFRKEGQNVTLSCEQNLNHDAMYWYRQDPGQGLRLIYYSQIVNDFQKGDIAEGYSVSREKKESFPLTVTSAQKNPTAFYLCASATGGASFTQPQHFGDGTRLSIL.

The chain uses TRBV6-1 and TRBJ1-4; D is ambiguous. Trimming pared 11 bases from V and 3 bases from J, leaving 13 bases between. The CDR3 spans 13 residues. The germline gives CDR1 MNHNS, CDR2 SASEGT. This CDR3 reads CAVSVEPNEKLFF. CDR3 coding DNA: TGTGCCGTCAGCGTGGAGCCTAATGAAAAACTGTTTTTT.

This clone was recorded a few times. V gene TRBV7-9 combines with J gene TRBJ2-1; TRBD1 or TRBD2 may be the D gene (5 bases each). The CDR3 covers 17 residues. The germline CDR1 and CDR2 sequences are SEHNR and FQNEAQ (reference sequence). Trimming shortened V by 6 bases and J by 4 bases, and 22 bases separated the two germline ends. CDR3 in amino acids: CASSYLTGTADYNEQFF. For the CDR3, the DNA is TGTGCCAGCAGTTACCTGACCGGGACCGCGGATTACAATGAGCAGTTCTTC. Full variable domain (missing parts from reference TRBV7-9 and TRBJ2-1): DTGVSQNPRHKITKRGQNVTFRCDPISEHNRLYWYRQTLGQGPEFLTYFQNEAQLEKSRLLSDRFSAERPKGSFSTLEIQRTEQGDSAMYLCASSYLTGTADYNEQFFGPGTRLTVL.